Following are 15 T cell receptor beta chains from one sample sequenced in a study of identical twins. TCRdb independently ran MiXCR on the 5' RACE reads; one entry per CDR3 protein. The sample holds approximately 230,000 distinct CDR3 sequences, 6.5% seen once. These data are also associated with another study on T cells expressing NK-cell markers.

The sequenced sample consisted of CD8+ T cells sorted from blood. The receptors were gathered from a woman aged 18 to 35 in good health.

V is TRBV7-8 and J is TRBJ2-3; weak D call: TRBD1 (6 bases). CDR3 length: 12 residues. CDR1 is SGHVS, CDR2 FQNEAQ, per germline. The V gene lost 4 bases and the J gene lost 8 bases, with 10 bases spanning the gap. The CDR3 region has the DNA TGTGCCAGCAGCTCACAGGGTGCTACGCAGTATTTT. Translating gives CASSSQGATQYF.

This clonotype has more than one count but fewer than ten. CDR3 region: CASSTRQGVNEKLFF. The CDR3 coding sequence is TGTGCCAGCAGCACTCGACAGGGGGTAAATGAAAAACTGTTTTTT. The genes are TRBV7-2 and TRBJ1-4; 9 bases are a match to TRBD1. Germline assignment: CDR1 SGHTA and CDR2 FQGNSA. This CDR3 comprises 15 residues. The V segment lost 5 bases and the J segment 5 bases; nucleotides outside the gene matches: 6.

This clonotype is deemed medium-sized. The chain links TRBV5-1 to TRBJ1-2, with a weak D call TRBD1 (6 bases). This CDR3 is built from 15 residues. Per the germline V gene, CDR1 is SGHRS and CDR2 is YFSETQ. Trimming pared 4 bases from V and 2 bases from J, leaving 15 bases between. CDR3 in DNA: TGCGCCAGCAGCGGAACGGACAGCCTCAACTATGGCTACACCTTC. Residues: CASSGTDSLNYGYTF. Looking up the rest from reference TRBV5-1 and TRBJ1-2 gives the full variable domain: KAGVTQTPRYLIKTRGQQVTLSCSPISGHRSVSWYQQTPGQGLQFLFEYFSETQRNKGNFPGRFSGRQFSNSRSEMNVSTLELGDSALYLCASSGTDSLNYGYTFGSGTRLTVV.

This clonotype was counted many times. As DNA, the CDR3 is TGTGCCAGCAGTCCCTCCCGACAGGGAACAGATACGCAGTATTTT. It yields the protein CASSPSRQGTDTQYF. The chain employs TRBV6-1 and TRBJ2-3; 7 bases fit TRBD1. After removal of 5 bases from V and 3 bases from J, the junction contained 8 bases not matched to a gene. Germline V gene sequence: CDR1 MNHNS, CDR2 SASEGT. The CDR3 covers 15 residues.

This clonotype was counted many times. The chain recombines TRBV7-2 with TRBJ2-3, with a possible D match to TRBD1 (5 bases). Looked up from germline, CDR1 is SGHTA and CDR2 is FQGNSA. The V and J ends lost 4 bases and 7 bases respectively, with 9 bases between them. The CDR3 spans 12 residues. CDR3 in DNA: TGTGCCAGCAGCTCGCAGGGTAATACGCAGTATTTT. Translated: CASSSQGNTQYF.

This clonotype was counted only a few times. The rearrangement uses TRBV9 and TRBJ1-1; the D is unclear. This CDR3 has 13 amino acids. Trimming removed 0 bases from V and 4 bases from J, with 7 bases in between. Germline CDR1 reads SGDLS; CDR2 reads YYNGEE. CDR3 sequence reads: CASSVDLVTEAFF. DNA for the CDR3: TGTGCCAGCAGCGTAGACTTAGTCACTGAAGCTTTCTTT.

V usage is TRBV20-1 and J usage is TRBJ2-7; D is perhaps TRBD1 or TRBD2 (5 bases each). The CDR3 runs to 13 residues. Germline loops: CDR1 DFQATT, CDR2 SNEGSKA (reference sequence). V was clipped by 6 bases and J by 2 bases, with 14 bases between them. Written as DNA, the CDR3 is TGCAGTGCACCATCCGGGACCCCCTACGAGCAGTACTTC. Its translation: CSAPSGTPYEQYF.

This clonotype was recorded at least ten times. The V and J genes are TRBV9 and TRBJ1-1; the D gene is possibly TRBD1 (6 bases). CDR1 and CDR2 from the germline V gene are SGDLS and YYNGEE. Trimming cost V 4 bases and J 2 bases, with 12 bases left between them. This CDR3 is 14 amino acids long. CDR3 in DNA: TGTGCCAGCAGCAACAGGGACACAAACACTGAAGCTTTCTTT. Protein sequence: CASSNRDTNTEAFF.

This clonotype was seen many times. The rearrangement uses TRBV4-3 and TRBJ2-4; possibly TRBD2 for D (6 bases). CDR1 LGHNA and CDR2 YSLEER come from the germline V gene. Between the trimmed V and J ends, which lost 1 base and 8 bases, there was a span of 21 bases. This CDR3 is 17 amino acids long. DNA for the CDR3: TGCGCCAGCAGCCAAGGGGCGCGGGACCCACCCGTTGACATTCAGTACTTC. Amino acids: CASSQGARDPPVDIQYF.

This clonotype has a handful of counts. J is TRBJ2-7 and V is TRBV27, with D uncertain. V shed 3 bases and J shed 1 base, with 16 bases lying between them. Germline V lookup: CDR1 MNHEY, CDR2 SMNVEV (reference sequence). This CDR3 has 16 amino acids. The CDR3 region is CASSFSLLGRSYEQYF. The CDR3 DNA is TGTGCCAGCAGTTTTTCCCTACTGGGCAGGTCCTACGAGCAGTACTTC.

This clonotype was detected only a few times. The chain's CDR3 is CASSLGLETPRNTIYF. CDR3 coding DNA: TGTGCCAGCAGCTTAGGTCTGGAGACGCCGCGAAACACCATATATTTT. This sequence joins TRBV7-9 and TRBJ1-3; D is ambiguous. The length of the CDR3 is 16 residues. V was trimmed by 1 base and J by 5 bases, leaving 15 bases between them. CDR1 is SEHNR, CDR2 FQNEAQ, per germline (reference sequence).

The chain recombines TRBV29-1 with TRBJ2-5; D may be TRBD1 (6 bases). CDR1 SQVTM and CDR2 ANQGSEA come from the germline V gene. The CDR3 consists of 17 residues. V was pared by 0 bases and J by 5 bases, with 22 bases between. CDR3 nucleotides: TGCAGCGTTGAAGATCCACAGCGTTCAGGGGCTTGGGAGACCCAGTACTTC. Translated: CSVEDPQRSGAWETQYF.

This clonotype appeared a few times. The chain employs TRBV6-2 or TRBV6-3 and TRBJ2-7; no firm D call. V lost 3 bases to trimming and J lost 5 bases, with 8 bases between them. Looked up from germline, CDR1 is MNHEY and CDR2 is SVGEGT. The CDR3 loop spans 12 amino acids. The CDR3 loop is CASSYYLNEQYF. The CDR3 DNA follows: TGTGCCAGCAGTTATTACTTAAACGAGCAGTACTTC.

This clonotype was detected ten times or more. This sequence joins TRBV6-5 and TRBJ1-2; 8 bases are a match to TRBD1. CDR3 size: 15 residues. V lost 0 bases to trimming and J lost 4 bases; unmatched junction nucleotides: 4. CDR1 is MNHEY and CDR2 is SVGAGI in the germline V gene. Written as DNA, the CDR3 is TGTGCCAGCAGTTACTCACCAGGGGGCCTCTATGGCTACACCTTC. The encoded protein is CASSYSPGGLYGYTF.

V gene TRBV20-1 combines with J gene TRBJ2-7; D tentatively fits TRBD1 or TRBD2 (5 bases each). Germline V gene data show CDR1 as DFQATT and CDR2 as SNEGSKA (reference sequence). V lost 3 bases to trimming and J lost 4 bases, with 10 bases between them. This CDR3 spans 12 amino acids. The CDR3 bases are TGCAGTGCTAGTTTGGGGGAATACGAGCAGTACTTC. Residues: CSASLGEYEQYF.